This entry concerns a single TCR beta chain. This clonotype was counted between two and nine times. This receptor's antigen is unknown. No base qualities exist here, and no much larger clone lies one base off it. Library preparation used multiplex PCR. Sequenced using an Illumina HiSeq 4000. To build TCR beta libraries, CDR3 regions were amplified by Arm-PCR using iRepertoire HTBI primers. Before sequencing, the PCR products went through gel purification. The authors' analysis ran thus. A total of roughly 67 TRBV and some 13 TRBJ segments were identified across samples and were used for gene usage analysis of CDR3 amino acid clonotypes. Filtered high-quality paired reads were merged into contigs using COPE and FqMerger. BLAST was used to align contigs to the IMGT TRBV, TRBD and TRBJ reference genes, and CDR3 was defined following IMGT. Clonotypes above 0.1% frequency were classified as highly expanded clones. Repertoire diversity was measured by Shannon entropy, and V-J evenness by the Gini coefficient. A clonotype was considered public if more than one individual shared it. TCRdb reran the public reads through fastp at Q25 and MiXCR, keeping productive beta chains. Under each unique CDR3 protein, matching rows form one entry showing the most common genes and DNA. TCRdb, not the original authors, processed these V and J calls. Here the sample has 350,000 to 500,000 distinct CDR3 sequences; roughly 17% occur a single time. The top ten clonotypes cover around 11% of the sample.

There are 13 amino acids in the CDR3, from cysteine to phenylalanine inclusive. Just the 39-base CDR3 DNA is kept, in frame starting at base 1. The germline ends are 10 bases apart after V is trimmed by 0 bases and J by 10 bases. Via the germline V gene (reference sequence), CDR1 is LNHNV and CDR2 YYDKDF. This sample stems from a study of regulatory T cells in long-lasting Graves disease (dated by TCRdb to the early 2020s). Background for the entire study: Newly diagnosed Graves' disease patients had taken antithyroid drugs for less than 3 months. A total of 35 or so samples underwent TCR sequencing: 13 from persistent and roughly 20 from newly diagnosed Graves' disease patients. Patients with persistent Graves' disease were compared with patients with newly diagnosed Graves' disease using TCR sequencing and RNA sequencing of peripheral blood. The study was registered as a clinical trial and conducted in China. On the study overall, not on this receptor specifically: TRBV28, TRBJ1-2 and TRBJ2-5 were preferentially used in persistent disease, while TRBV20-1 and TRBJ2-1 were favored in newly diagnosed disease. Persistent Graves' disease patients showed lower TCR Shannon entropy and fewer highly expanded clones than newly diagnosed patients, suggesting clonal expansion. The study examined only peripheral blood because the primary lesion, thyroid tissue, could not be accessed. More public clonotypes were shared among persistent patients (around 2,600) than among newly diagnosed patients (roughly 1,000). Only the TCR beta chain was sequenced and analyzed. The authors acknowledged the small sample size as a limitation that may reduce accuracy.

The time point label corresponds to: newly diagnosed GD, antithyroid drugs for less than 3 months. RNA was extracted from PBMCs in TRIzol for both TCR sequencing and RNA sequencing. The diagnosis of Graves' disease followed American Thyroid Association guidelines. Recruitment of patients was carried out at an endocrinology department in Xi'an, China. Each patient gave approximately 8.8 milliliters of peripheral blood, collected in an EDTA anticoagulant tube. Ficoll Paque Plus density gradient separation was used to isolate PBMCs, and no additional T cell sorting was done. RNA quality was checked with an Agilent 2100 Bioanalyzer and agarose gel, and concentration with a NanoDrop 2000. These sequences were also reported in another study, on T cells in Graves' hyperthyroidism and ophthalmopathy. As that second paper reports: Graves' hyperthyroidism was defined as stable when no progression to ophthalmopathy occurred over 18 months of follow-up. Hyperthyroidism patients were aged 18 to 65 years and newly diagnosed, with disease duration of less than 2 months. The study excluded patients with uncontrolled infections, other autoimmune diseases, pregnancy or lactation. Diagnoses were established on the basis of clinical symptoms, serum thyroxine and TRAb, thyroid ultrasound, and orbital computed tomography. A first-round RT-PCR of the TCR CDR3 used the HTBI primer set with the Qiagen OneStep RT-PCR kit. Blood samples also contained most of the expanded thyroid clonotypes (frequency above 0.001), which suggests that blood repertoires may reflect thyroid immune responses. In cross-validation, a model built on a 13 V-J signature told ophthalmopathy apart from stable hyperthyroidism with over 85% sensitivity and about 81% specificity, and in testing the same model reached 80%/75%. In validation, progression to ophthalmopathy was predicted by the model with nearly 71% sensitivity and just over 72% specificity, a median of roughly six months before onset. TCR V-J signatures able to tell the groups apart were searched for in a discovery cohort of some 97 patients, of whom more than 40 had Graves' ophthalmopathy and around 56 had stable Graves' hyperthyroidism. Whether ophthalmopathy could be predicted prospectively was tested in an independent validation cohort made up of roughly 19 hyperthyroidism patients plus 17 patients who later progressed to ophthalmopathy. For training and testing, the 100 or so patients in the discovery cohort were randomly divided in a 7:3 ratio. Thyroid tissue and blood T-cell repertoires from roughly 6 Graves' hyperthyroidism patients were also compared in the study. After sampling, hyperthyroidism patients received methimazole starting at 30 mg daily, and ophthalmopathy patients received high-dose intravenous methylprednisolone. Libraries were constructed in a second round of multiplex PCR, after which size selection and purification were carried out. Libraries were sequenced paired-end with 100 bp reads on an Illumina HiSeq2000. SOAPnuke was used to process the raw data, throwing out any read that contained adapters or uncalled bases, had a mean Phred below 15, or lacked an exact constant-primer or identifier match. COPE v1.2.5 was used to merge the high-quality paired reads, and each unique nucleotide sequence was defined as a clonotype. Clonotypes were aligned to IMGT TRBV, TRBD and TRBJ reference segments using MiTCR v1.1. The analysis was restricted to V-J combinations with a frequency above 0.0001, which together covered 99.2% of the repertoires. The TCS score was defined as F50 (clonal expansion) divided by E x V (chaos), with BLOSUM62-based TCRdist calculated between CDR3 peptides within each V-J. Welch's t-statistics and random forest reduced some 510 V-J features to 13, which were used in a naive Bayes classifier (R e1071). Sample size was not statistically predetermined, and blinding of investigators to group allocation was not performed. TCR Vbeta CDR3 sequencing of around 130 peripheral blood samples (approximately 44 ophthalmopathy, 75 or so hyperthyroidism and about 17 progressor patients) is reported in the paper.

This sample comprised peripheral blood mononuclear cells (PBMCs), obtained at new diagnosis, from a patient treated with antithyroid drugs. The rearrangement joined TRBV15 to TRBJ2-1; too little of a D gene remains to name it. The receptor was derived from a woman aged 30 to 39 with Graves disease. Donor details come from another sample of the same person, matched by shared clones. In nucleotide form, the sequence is TGTGCCACCAGCAGAGATCTAGGAGAGGAGCAGTTCTTC. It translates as CATSRDLGEEQFF. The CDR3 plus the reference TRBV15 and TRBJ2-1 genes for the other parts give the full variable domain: DAMVIQNPRYQVTQFGKPVTLSCSQTLNHNVMYWYQQKSSQAPKLLFHYYDKDFNNEADTPDNFQSRRPNTSFCFLDIRSPGLGDTAMYLCATSRDLGEEQFFGPGTRLTVL.